Each of the 18 T cell receptor beta chains below was sequenced from the same sample in a study of cytomegalovirus exposure and HLA in healthy donors. Use of 60 Vbeta and 13 Jbeta primers characterized the PCR. The table came from immunoSEQ multiplex PCR; TCRdb's copy has only in-frame clones and leaves some out. Of 95,000 to 150,000 clones in the sample, around 70% were seen once. The sequenced sample was PBMCs. The receptor set was obtained from a woman in her thirties or forties in good health and CMV-seronegative.

This rearrangement joins TRBV6-1 to TRBJ2-7, with no clear D. CDR3 length equals 12 residues. Germline loops: CDR1 MNHNS, CDR2 SASEGT. V was cut by 0 bases and J by 5 bases, with 5 bases left in between. The DNA of the CDR3 is TGTGCCAGCAGTGAAGCCCGGGACGAGCAGTACTTC. Residues: CASSEARDEQYF.

The V and J genes are TRBV27 and TRBJ1-1, with D perhaps matching TRBD1 (6 bases). Trimming cost V 4 bases and J 8 bases, with 17 bases left between them. Per the germline V gene, CDR1 is MNHEY and CDR2 is SMNVEV (reference sequence). This CDR3 comprises 14 residues. The DNA for the CDR3 is TGTGCCAGCAGTTCCGGACAGAGGGCCGAAGAAGCTTTCTTT. Translated, it gives CASSSGQRAEEAFF.

A few counts support this clone. The chain has TRBV30 and TRBJ2-1; 9 bases match TRBD1. This CDR3 is built from 18 residues. After removal of 8 bases from V and 8 bases from J, the junction contained 25 bases not matched to a gene. Per germline, CDR1 GTSNPN and CDR2 SVGIG (reference sequence). As DNA, the CDR3 is TGTGCCATTAAAAAGGGACAGGGCGTGGGGACTCGGGGCCATGAGCAGTTCTTC. This codes for CAIKKGQGVGTRGHEQFF.

The V gene is TRBV2, the J gene TRBJ1-3; 8 bases are a match to TRBD1. The CDR3 is made up of 14 amino acids. Germline CDR1 SNHLY, CDR2 FYNNEI. The V segment lost 4 bases and the J segment 11 bases; nucleotides outside the gene matches: 10. The CDR3: CASSGDRRTIAIYF. DNA for the CDR3: TGTGCCAGCAGTGGGGACAGGCGGACGATCGCCATATATTTT.

CDR3 DNA: TGTGCCAGCAGGTCAGGGGATTTGAACACCGGGGAGCTGTTTTTT. This translates into CASRSGDLNTGELFF. The chain links TRBV6-6 to TRBJ2-2, with a tentative D call TRBD1 (6 bases). This CDR3 spans 15 amino acids. Trimming pared 6 bases from V and 1 base from J, leaving 12 bases between. Germline V gives CDR1 MNHNY, CDR2 SVGAGI (reference sequence).

The gene calls are TRBV28 and TRBJ1-4, with 7 nucleotides matching TRBD1. The CDR3 totals 15 residues. V shed 5 bases and J 8 bases; nucleotides not matched to a gene: 11. Germline V gene data show CDR1 as MDHEN and CDR2 as SYDVKM. In nucleotides, the CDR3 is TGTGCCAGCAGTCCCCAGCGGACAGGTGGGGAAAAACTGTTTTTT. This gives the protein CASSPQRTGGEKLFF. Drawing the rest from reference TRBV28 and TRBJ1-4, the complete variable domain is DVKVTQSSRYLVKRTGEKVFLECVQDMDHENMFWYRQDPGLGLRLIYFSYDVKMKEKGDIPEGYSVSREKKERFSLILESASTNQTSMYLCASSPQRTGGEKLFFGSGTQLSVL.

Here the CDR3 DNA reads TGTGCCAGCAGTTACTTACCAACTAGGCAAGAGACCCAGTACTTC. Translation gives CASSYLPTRQETQYF. The rearrangement joins TRBV6-5 to TRBJ2-5; a possible D gene is TRBD2 (5 bases). Deletions cut 1 base from V and 2 bases from J, with 11 bases between. This CDR3 is 15 amino acids long. Germline CDR1 and CDR2: MNHEY and SVGAGI.

This clone was found a few times. CDR3 DNA: TGTGCCAGCAGTACACGCACAGGGGACCCGATCGGGGAGACCCAGTACTTC. Translated: CASSTRTGDPIGETQYF. The rearrangement links TRBV27 to TRBJ2-5, with 7 bases fitting TRBD1. V trimming: 5 bases; J trimming: 5 bases; junction bases outside the gene matches: 17. Germline V gene sequence: CDR1 MNHEY, CDR2 SMNVEV (reference sequence). The CDR3 loop spans 17 amino acids.

The V gene is TRBV11-2, the J gene TRBJ2-5; 9 nucleotides line up with TRBD2. The end of the DNA is better explained by TRBJ2-7, so the J call may be wrong. This CDR3 is 16 amino acids long. Per germline, CDR1 SGHAT and CDR2 FQNNGV. For the CDR3, the DNA is TGTGCCAGCAGCTTAGATCCGGGACTAGCTACCCACGAGCAGTACTTC. Its protein is CASSLDPGLATHEQYF.

This clone was observed a handful of times. The chain links TRBV7-9 to TRBJ2-5; 13 bases map to TRBD2. The V segment lost 1 base and the J segment 7 bases; nucleotides outside the gene matches: 6. CDR3 length: 16 residues. Looked up from germline, CDR1 is SEHNR and CDR2 is FQNEAQ (reference sequence). The CDR3 reads CASSLVGLAGEGTQYF. The CDR3, as DNA: TGTGCCAGCAGCTTAGTAGGACTAGCGGGAGAAGGGACCCAGTACTTC.

The chain couples TRBV5-6 to TRBJ2-7; 8 bases fit TRBD2. The CDR3 spans 15 residues. Germline CDR1 reads SGHDT; CDR2 reads YYEEEE. The V segment lost 4 bases and the J segment 11 bases; nucleotides outside the gene matches: 17. CDR3 protein: CASSPTPGLEIVKYF. The DNA of the CDR3 is TGTGCCAGCAGCCCGACCCCGGGACTAGAAATAGTCAAGTACTTC.

V usage is TRBV5-5 and J usage is TRBJ1-3; perhaps TRBD1 as D (5 bases). Deletions cut 5 bases from V and 4 bases from J, with 19 bases between. This CDR3 spans 16 amino acids. Germline V lookup: CDR1 SGHKS, CDR2 YYEKEE (reference sequence). The CDR3 nucleotides read TGTGCCAGCAGTTTACGCGGGGGGGATCTAGGAAACACCATATATTTT. This gives the protein CASSLRGGDLGNTIYF.

The chain joins TRBV5-6 to TRBJ1-1, with a weak D call TRBD1 (5 bases). Germline CDR1 SGHDT, CDR2 YYEEEE. The V end lost 4 bases, the J end lost 5 bases, and 15 bases lay between the germline ends. This CDR3 comprises 14 residues. The DNA for the CDR3 is TGTGCCAGCAGCCCCTGGTTGGGGCGGACTGAAGCTTTCTTT. It encodes CASSPWLGRTEAFF.

The chain links TRBV6-5 to TRBJ2-7; a possible D gene is TRBD1 (5 bases). The germline CDR1 and CDR2 sequences are MNHEY and SVGAGI. Trimming removed 2 bases at V and 9 bases at J, with 14 bases between. The CDR3 has 13 amino acids. CDR3 DNA sequence: TGTGCCAGCAGTTACGGGCAGGGAATGGGGCAGTACTTC. Protein product: CASSYGQGMGQYF.

The V gene is TRBV27, the J gene TRBJ2-7; no clear D gene. This CDR3 has 14 residues. Germline CDR1 and CDR2: MNHEY and SMNVEV (reference sequence). The V and J ends lost 8 bases and 0 bases respectively, with 14 bases between them. CDR3 in DNA: TGTGCCAGCGGAGCTCAACTTCACTCCTACGAGCAGTACTTC. Translated: CASGAQLHSYEQYF.

The gene calls are TRBV4-3 and TRBJ2-2; D is undetermined. Germline V gene sequence: CDR1 LGHNA, CDR2 YSLEER. The V end lost 6 bases, the J end lost 2 bases, and 10 bases lay between the germline ends. This CDR3 is 14 amino acids long. The CDR3, as DNA: TGCGCCAGCAGATGGGCAGACAACACCGGGGAGCTGTTTTTT. Protein sequence: CASRWADNTGELFF.

The table lists this clone with a few counts. At one boundary the junction diverges from the germline segment, which might be a read error. The CDR3 DNA sequence: TGTGCCAGCAGTCTCCACCTCCTGGGGGGTAGCGGGAATTTT. This codes for CASSLHLLGGSGNF. This chain uses TRBV2 with TRBJ2-3, with 8 bases aligning to TRBD2. Germline lookup yields CDR1 SNHLY and CDR2 FYNNEI. The CDR3 has 14 residues.

This chain connects TRBV19 to TRBJ2-3, with D possibly matching TRBD2 (6 bases). There are 15 residues in the CDR3. The germline V gene has CDR1 LNHDA and CDR2 SQIVND (reference sequence). With 5 bases removed from V and 2 bases from J, the gap between germline ends came to 14 bases. DNA for the CDR3: TGTGCCAGTAGTTTACGGGACTCACTCACAGATACGCAGTATTTT. This sequence encodes CASSLRDSLTDTQYF.